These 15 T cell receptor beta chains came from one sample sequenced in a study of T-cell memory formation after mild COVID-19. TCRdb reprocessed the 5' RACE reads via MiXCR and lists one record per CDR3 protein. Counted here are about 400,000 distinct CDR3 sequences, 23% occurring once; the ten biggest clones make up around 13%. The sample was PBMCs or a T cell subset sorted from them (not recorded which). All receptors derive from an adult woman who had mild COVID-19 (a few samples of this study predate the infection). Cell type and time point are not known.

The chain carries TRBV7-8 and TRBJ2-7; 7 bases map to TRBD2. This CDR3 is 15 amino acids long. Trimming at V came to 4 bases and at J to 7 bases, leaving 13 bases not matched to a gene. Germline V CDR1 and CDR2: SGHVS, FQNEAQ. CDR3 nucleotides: TGTGCCAGCAGCTCCGGGACTACCAATCTGCAGGAGCAGTACTTC. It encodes CASSSGTTNLQEQYF.

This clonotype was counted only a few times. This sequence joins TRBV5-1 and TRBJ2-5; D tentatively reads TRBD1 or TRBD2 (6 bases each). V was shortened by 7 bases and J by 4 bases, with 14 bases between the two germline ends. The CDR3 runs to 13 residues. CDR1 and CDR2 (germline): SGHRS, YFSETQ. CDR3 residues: CASHVGGGETQYF. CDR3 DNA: TGCGCCAGCCACGTGGGGGGCGGAGAGACCCAGTACTTC.

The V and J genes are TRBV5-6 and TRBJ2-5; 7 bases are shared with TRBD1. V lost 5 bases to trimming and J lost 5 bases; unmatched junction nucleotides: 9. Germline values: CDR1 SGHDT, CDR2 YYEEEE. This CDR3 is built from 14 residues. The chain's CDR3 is CASRSEGTAETQYF. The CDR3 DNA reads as TGTGCCAGCAGGTCCGAGGGGACAGCGGAGACCCAGTACTTC.

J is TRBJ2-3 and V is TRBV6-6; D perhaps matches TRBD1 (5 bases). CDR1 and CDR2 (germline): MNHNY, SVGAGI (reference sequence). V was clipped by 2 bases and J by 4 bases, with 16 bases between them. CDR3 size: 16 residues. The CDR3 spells CASSYLGQSAADTQYF. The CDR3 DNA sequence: TGTGCCAGCAGTTACCTGGGGCAATCGGCAGCAGATACGCAGTATTTT.

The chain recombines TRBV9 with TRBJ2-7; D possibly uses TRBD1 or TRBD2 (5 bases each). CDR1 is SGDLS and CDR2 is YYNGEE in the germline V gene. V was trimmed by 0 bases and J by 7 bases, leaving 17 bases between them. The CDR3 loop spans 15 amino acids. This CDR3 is CASSVDGTLIEEQYF. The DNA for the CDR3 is TGTGCCAGCAGCGTAGATGGGACGCTAATCGAAGAGCAGTACTTC.

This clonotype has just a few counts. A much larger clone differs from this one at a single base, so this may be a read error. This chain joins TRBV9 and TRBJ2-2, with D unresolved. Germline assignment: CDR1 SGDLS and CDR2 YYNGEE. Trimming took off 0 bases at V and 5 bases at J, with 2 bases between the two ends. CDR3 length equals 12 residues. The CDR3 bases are TGTGCCAGCAGCGTAGAAACCGGGGAGCTGTTTTTT. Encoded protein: CASSVETGELFF.

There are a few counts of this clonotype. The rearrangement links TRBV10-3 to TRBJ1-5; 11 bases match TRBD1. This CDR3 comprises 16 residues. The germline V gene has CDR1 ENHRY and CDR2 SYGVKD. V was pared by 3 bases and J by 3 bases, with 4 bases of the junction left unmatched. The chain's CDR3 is CAISDGGQGVNQPQHF. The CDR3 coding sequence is TGTGCCATCAGTGATGGGGGACAGGGGGTCAATCAGCCCCAGCATTTT.

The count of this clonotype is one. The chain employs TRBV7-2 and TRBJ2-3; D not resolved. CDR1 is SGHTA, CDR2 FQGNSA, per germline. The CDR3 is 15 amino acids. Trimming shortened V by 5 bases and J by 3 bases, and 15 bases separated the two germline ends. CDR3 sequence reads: CASSPRTVATDTQYF. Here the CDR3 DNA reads TGTGCCAGCAGCCCTCGAACCGTAGCAACAGATACGCAGTATTTT.

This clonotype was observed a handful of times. CDR3 amino acids: CSVGQGAGETQYF. CDR3 sequence (DNA): TGCAGTGTCGGACAGGGGGCGGGTGAGACCCAGTACTTC. The V and J genes are TRBV20-1 and TRBJ2-5; TRBD1 matches at 11 bases. The CDR3 runs to 13 residues. J was trimmed by 5 bases and V by 7 bases; bases with no gene match: 6. Germline CDR1 DFQATT, CDR2 SNEGSKA (reference sequence).

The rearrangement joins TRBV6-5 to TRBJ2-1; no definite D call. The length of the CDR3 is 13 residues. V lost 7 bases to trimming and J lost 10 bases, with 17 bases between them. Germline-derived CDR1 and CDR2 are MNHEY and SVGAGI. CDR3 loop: CASTPSVGSEQFF. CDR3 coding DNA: TGTGCCAGCACCCCCTCCGTGGGATCAGAGCAGTTCTTC.

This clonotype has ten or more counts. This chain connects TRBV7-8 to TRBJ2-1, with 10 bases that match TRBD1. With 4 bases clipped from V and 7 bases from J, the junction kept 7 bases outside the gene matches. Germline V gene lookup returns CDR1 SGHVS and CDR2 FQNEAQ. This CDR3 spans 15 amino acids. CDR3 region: CASSSRQGARNEQFF. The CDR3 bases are TGTGCCAGCAGCTCGCGACAGGGGGCTAGGAATGAGCAGTTCTTC.

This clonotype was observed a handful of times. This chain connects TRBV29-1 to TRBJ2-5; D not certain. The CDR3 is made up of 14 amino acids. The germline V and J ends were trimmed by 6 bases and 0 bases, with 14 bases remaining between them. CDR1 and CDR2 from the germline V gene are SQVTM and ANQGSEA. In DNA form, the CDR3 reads TGCAGCGTGGTCCTGCGCACGTACCAAGAGACCCAGTACTTC. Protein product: CSVVLRTYQETQYF. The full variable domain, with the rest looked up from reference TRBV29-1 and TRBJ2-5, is SAVISQKPSRDICQRGTSLTIQCQVDSQVTMMFWYRQQPGQSLTLIATANQGSEATYESGFVIDKFPISRPNLTFSTLTVSNMSPEDSSIYLCSVVLRTYQETQYFGPGTRLLVL.

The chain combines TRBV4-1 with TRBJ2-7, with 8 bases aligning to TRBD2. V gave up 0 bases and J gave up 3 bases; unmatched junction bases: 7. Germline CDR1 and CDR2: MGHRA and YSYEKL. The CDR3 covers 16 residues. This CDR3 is CASSQESSGVFYEQYF. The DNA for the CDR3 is TGCGCCAGCAGCCAAGAGAGTAGCGGGGTTTTCTACGAGCAGTACTTC.

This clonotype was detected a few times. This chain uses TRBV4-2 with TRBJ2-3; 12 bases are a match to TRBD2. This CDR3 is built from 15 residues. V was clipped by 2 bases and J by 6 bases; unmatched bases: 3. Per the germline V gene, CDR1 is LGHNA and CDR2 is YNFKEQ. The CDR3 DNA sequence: TGTGCCAGCAGCCAACTAGCGGGAGGGCGGGATACGCAGTATTTT. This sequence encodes CASSQLAGGRDTQYF.

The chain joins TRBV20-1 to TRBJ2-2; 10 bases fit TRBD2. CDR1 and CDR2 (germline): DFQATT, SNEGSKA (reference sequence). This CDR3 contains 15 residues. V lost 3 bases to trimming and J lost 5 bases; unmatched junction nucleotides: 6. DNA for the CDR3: TGCAGTGCTAGGGAGATAGCGGGAGGTACCGGGGAGCTGTTTTTT. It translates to CSAREIAGGTGELFF.